Each of the 8 T cell receptor beta chains below was sequenced from the same sample in a study of blood T cell repertoires in COVID-19. The method was immunoSEQ multiplex PCR; TCRdb's version includes in-frame clones alone and lacks a portion of them. This table holds around 200,000 clones, 88% found once. The sequencing input was PBMCs or T cells enriched from blood (not recorded which). Every receptor here comes from a woman under 40 who had recovered from COVID-19.

This clone has just one count. The V and J genes are TRBV19 and TRBJ2-1, with a weak D call TRBD2 (7 bases). V lost 7 bases, J lost 1 base, and 14 bases lay in between. The V gene's germline CDR1 is LNHDA and CDR2 SQIVND (reference sequence). This CDR3 has 15 residues. CDR3 nucleotide sequence: TGTGCCAGTACGACGGGGGGCCGGTCCTACAATGAGCAGTTCTTC. Translation: CASTTGGRSYNEQFF.

This chain joins TRBV4-3 and TRBJ2-4; 7 bases agree with TRBD1. CDR3 length: 17 residues. Trimming removed 2 bases from V and 0 bases from J; junction bases left unmatched: 7. Germline CDR1 reads LGHNA; CDR2 reads YSLEER. CDR3 bases: TGCGCCAGCAGCCAAAGACAGGGATCCGTAGCCAAAAACATTCAGTACTTC. Amino acids: CASSQRQGSVAKNIQYF.

This clone has only one observation. The chain links TRBV6-5 to TRBJ1-2; TRBD1 agrees at 9 bases. From germline, CDR1 is MNHEY and CDR2 SVGAGI. This CDR3 has 14 amino acids. Losses at the gene ends were 4 bases for V and 6 bases for J; bases not matched to a gene: 6. The CDR3 loop reads CASSLGQGLDGYTF. As DNA, the CDR3 is TGTGCCAGCAGTTTAGGACAGGGGTTGGATGGCTACACCTTC.

The chain has TRBV9 and TRBJ2-5, with 7 bases fitting TRBD1. After removal of 4 bases from V and 2 bases from J, the junction contained 8 bases not matched to a gene. Per germline, CDR1 SGDLS and CDR2 YYNGEE. The CDR3 has 15 residues. CDR3 protein: CASSPQTGQQETQYF. The CDR3 DNA reads as TGTGCCAGCAGCCCTCAGACAGGGCAACAAGAGACCCAGTACTTC.

V is TRBV18 and J is TRBJ2-3; TRBD2 aligns across 10 bases. The germline V gene has CDR1 KGHSH and CDR2 LQKENI. The CDR3 consists of 17 residues. Trimming cost V 3 bases and J 6 bases; bases outside gene matches: 12. CDR3 sequence reads: CASSPLGAGGKSDTQYF. The CDR3 coding sequence is TGTGCCAGCTCACCCCTGGGAGCGGGGGGGAAATCGGATACGCAGTATTTT.

The V and J genes are TRBV5-1 and TRBJ1-1, with D possibly matching TRBD1 (6 bases). V lost 2 bases to trimming and J lost 4 bases, with 15 bases between them. The germline gives CDR1 SGHRS, CDR2 YFSETQ. This CDR3 is 15 amino acids long. The CDR3 coding sequence is TGCGCCAGCAGCTTCCTACAGGGAACCCCCACTGAAGCTTTCTTT. Translating gives CASSFLQGTPTEAFF.

The J gene is TRBJ2-3, the V gene TRBV6-2 or TRBV6-3; 13 bases map to TRBD2. The J segment lost 3 bases and the V segment lost 5 bases, leaving 2 bases of the junction unmatched. Germline V CDR1 and CDR2: MNHEY, SVGEGT. CDR3 length: 15 residues. The CDR3 loop reads CASSPGLAGTDTQYF. The DNA for the CDR3 is TGTGCCAGCAGTCCGGGACTAGCGGGGACAGATACGCAGTATTTT.

This clone was seen many times. The chain links TRBV7-3 to TRBJ2-1, with D perhaps matching TRBD2 (7 bases). In germline, CDR1 is SGHTA, CDR2 FQGTGA. Trimming pared 5 bases from V and 1 base from J, leaving 15 bases between. The length of the CDR3 is 16 residues. The CDR3: CASSTNAGASYNEQFF. The CDR3 bases are TGTGCCAGCAGCACAAACGCGGGGGCATCCTACAATGAGCAGTTCTTC.